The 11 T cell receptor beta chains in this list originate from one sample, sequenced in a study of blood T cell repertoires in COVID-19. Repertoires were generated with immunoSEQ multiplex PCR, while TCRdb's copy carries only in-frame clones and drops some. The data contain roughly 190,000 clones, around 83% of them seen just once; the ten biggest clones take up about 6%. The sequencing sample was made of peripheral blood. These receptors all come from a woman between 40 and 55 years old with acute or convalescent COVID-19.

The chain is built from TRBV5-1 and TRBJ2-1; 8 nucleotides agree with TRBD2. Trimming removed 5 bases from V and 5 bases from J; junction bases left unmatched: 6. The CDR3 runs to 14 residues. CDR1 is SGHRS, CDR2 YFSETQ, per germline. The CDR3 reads CASSGGGINNEQFF. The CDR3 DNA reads TGCGCCAGCAGTGGCGGGGGGATAAACAATGAGCAGTTCTTC.

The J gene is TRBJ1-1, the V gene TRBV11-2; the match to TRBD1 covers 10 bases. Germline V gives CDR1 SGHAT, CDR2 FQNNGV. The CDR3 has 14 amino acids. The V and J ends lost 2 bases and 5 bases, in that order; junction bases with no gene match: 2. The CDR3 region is CASSLRQGATEAFF. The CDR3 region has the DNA TGTGCCAGCAGCTTAAGACAGGGGGCGACTGAAGCTTTCTTT.

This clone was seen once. For the CDR3, the DNA is TGCAGTGCCGCAGGGGGCACTGAAGCTTTCTTT. Translated, it gives CSAAGGTEAFF. The chain carries TRBV20-1 and TRBJ1-1, with 7 bases matching TRBD1. After removal of 6 bases from V and 4 bases from J, the junction contained 2 bases not matched to a gene. CDR1 and CDR2 from the germline V gene are DFQATT and SNEGSKA (reference sequence). This CDR3 region has 11 residues.

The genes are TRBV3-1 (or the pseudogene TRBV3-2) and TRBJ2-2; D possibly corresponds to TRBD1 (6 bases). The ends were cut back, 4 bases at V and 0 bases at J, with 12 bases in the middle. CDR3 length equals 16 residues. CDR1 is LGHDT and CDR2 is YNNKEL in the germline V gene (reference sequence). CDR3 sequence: CASSPVGAANTGELFF. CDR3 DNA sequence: TGTGCCAGCAGCCCCGTGGGGGCAGCGAACACCGGGGAGCTGTTTTTT.

CDR3 amino acids: CASSPWEAGSSYEQYF. The CDR3 DNA reads as TGTGCCAGCAGCCCCTGGGAGGCAGGGTCATCCTACGAGCAGTACTTC. The chain combines TRBV25-1 with TRBJ2-7; a weak D match, TRBD2 (6 bases). V dropped 6 bases and J dropped 1 base, with 19 bases sitting between them. This CDR3 is 16 amino acids long. Looked up from germline, CDR1 is MGHDK and CDR2 is SYGVNS.

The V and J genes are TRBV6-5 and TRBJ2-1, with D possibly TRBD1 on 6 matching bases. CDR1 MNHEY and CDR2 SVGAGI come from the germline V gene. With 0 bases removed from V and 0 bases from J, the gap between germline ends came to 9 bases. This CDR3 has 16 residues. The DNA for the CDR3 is TGTGCCAGCAGTTACTCGGGGACATACTCCTACAATGAGCAGTTCTTC. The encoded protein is CASSYSGTYSYNEQFF.

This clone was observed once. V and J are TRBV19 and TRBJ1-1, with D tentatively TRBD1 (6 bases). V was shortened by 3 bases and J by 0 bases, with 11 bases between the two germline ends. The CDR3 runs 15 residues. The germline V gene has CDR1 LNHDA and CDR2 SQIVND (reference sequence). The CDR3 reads CASSIVGGLNTEAFF. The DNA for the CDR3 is TGTGCCAGTAGTATTGTTGGGGGCCTGAACACTGAAGCTTTCTTT.

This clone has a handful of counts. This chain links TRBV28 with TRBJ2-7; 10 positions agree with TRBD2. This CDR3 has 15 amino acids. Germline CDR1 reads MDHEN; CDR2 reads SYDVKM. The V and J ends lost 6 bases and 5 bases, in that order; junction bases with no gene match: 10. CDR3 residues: CASSRQLAGTDEQYF. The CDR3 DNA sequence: TGTGCCAGCAGCCGCCAACTAGCGGGGACCGACGAGCAGTACTTC.

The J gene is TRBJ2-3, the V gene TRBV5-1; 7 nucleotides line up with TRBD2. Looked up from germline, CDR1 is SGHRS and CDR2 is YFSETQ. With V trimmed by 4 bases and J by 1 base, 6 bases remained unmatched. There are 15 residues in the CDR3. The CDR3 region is CASSPFGGGTDTQYF. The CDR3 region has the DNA TGCGCCAGCAGCCCGTTTGGGGGGGGCACAGATACGCAGTATTTT.

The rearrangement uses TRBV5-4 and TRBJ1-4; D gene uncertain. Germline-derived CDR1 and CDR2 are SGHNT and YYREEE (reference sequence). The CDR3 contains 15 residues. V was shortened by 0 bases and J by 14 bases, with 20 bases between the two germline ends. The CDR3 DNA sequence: TGTGCCAGCAGCTTGGATCCGGCGGCGTCCACGGGGCTGTTTTTT. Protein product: CASSLDPAASTGLFF.

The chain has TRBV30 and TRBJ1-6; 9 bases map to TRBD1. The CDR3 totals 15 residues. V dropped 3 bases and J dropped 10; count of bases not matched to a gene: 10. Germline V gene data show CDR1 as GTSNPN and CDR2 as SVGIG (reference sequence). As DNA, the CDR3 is TGTGCCTGGAGCGGATGGGACAGGGTACGCTCACCCCTCCACTTT. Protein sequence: CAWSGWDRVRSPLHF.